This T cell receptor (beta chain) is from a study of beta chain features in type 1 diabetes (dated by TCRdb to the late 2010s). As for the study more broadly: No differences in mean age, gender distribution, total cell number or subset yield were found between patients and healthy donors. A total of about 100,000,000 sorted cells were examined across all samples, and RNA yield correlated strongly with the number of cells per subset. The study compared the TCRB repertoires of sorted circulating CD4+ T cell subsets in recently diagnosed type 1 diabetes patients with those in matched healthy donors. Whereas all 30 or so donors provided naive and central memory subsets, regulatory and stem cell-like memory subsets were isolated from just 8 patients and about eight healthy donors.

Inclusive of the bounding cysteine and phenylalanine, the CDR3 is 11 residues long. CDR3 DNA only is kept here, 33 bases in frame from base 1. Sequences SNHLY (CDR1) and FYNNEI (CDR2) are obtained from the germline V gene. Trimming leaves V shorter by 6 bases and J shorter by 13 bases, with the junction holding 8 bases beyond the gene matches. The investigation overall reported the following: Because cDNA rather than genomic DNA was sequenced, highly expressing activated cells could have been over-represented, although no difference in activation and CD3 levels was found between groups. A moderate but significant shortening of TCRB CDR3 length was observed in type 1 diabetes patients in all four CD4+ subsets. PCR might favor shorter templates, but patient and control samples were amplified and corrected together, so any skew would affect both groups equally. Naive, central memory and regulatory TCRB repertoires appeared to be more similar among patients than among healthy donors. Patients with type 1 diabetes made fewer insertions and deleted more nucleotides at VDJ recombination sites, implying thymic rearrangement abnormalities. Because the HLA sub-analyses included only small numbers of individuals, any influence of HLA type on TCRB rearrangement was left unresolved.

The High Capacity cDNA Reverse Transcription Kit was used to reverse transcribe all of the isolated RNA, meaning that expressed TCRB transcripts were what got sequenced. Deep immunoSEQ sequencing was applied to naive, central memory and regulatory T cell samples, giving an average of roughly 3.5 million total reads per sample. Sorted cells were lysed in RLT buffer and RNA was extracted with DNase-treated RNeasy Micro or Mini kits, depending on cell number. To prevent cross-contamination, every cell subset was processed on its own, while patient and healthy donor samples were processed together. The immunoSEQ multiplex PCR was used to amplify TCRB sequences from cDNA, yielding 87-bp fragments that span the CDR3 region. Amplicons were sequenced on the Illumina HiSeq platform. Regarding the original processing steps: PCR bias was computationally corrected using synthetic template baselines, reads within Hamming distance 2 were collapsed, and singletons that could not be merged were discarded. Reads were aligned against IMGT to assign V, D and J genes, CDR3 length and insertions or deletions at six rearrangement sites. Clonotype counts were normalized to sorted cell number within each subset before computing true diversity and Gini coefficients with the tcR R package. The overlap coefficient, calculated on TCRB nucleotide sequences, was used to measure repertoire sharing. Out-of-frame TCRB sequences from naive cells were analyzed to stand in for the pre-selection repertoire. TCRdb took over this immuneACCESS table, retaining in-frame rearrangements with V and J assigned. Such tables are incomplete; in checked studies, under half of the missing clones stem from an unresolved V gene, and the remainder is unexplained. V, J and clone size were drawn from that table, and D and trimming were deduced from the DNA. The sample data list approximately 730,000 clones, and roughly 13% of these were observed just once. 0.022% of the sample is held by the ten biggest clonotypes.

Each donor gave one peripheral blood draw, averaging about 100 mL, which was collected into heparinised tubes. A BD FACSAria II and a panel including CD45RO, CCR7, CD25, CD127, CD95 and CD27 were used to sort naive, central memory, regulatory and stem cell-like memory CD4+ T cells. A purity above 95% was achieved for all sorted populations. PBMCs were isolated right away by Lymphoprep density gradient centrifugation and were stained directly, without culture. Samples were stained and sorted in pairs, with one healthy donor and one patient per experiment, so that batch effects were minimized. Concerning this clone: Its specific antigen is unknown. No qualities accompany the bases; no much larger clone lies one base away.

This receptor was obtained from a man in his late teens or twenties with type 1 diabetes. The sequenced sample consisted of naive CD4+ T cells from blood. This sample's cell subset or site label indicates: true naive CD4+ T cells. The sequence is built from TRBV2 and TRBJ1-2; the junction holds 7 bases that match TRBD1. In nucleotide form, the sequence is TGTGCCAGCAGGGGCGGGACAGTCAGCACCTTC. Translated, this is CASRGGTVSTF.